The 15 T cell receptor beta chains listed next were all sequenced from one sample in a study of PD-1 blockade in classical Hodgkin lymphoma. TCRdb's table, derived via immunoSEQ multiplex PCR, lists solely in-frame clones and lacks some. In the table there are 120,000 to 150,000 clones, just under 80% of which are singletons. Every single patient, without exception, relapsed after autologous stem cell transplantation, and brentuximab vedotin exposure varied. This sample comprised peripheral blood mononuclear cells (PBMCs), obtained before the second cycle of nivolumab. These receptors all come from a human donor with classical Hodgkin lymphoma.

The genes are TRBV2 and TRBJ2-7; no firm D call. The length of the CDR3 is 14 residues. In germline, CDR1 is SNHLY, CDR2 FYNNEI. Trimming cost V 5 bases and J 2 bases, with 13 bases left between them. Here the CDR3 reads CASSLMTGPYEQYF. The CDR3 DNA is TGTGCCAGCAGTCTTATGACCGGACCCTACGAGCAGTACTTC.

The genes are TRBV11-3 and TRBJ1-5; possibly TRBD1 for D (5 bases). Per germline, CDR1 SGHNT and CDR2 YENEEA. This CDR3 comprises 16 residues. Trimming pared 4 bases from V and 4 bases from J, leaving 17 bases between. In nucleotides, the CDR3 is TGTGCCAGCAGCTCCTATGCGGGGCATAGGAATCAGCCCCAGCATTTT. Translating gives CASSSYAGHRNQPQHF.

This clone is deemed medium-sized. The chain recombines TRBV7-9 with TRBJ2-5, with 7 bases lining up with TRBD1. Germline V gene data show CDR1 as SEHNR and CDR2 as FQNEAQ (reference sequence). This CDR3 comprises 16 residues. V lost 5 bases, J lost 5 bases, and 14 bases stayed unmatched. Written as DNA, the CDR3 is TGTGCCAGCAGCCCGGCGGAGACAGGGAGATATGAGACCCAGTACTTC. It translates to CASSPAETGRYETQYF.

This chain joins TRBV5-5 and TRBJ2-7; D call uncertain. Germline CDR1 is SGHKS and CDR2 is YYEKEE (reference sequence). This CDR3 contains 13 residues. V lost 2 bases and J 1 base, leaving 7 bases between the germline ends. CDR3 protein: CASSFDWSYEQYF. CDR3 nucleotides: TGTGCCAGCAGCTTTGACTGGTCCTACGAGCAGTACTTC.

This clone has just a few counts. This chain links TRBV5-6 with TRBJ1-2, with D maybe TRBD1 (5 bases). Germline CDR1 and CDR2: SGHDT and YYEEEE. The CDR3 consists of 16 residues. V was shortened by 0 bases and J by 3 bases, with 15 bases between the two germline ends. CDR3 sequence: CASSLAGQGEDYGYTF. The DNA of the CDR3 is TGTGCCAGCAGCTTGGCCGGGCAGGGCGAAGACTATGGCTACACCTTC.

In DNA form, the CDR3 reads TGTGCCAGCAGCTCCAGGGAGAGCAATCAGCCCCAGCATTTT. Its protein product is CASSSRESNQPQHF. The chain recombines TRBV7-9 with TRBJ1-5; D possibly corresponds to TRBD1 (5 bases). Trimming pared 4 bases from V and 1 base from J, leaving 8 bases between. The length of the CDR3 is 14 residues. Germline V gives CDR1 SEHNR, CDR2 FQNEAQ (reference sequence).

The genes are TRBV28 and TRBJ2-7; D possibly uses TRBD1 or TRBD2 (5 bases each). CDR3 length: 13 amino acids. Germline V gene lookup returns CDR1 MDHEN and CDR2 SYDVKM. V dropped 5 bases and J dropped 5 bases, with 13 bases sitting between them. CDR3 sequence (DNA): TGTGCCAGCAGTGTCCCTCAGGGAGACGAGCAGTACTTC. The encoded protein is CASSVPQGDEQYF.

The chain has TRBV7-7 and TRBJ2-5; 9 positions agree with TRBD2. Germline loops: CDR1 SSHAT, CDR2 FNYEAQ (reference sequence). CDR3 length: 17 residues. Germline trimming cut 1 base from V and 4 bases from J; bases unmatched to any gene: 10. The CDR3 loop is CASSLGGVAGAGETQYF. The DNA for the CDR3 is TGTGCCAGCAGCTTAGGGGGGGTAGCGGGAGCGGGAGAGACCCAGTACTTC.

The V call is TRBV30, the J call TRBJ2-1; 7 bases line up with TRBD2. This CDR3 is built from 14 residues. CDR1 and CDR2 from the germline V gene are GTSNPN and SVGIG (reference sequence). J gave up 3 bases and V 3 bases, and 5 bases lay outside the gene matches. The CDR3 coding sequence is TGTGCCTGGAGCACTAGCGCGTTCTACAATGAGCAGTTCTTC. Protein: CAWSTSAFYNEQFF.

The chain uses TRBV9 and TRBJ2-5, with 10 bases aligning to TRBD1. The CDR3 totals 16 residues. Trimming cost V 4 bases and J 3 bases; bases outside gene matches: 9. CDR1 and CDR2 from the germline V gene are SGDLS and YYNGEE. The CDR3 sequence: CASSPISDRGKETQYF. In DNA form, the CDR3 reads TGTGCCAGCAGCCCTATTTCGGACAGGGGGAAAGAGACCCAGTACTTC.

This clone has only one observation. This chain uses TRBV10-3 with TRBJ2-3, with 7 nucleotides matching TRBD1. Germline V lookup: CDR1 ENHRY, CDR2 SYGVKD. J lost 2 bases, V lost 5 bases, and 13 bases had no gene match. The CDR3 is 17 residues long. In nucleotides, the CDR3 is TGTGCCATCAGTTCCAACCGACAGGGAGCCCTCACAGATACGCAGTATTTT. It specifies CAISSNRQGALTDTQYF.

This chain links TRBV7-2 with TRBJ2-7; the D call may be TRBD1 or TRBD2 (5 bases each). Germline CDR1 and CDR2: SGHTA and FQGNSA. V was shortened by 3 bases and J by 12 bases, with 15 bases between the two germline ends. CDR3 size: 12 residues. This chain's CDR3 is CASSLFRDQRYF. DNA for the CDR3: TGTGCCAGCAGCTTGTTCCGGGACCAGAGGTACTTC.

The V gene is TRBV2, the J gene TRBJ1-2; TRBD1 agrees at 8 bases. V shed 3 bases and J 0 bases; nucleotides not matched to a gene: 15. The CDR3 consists of 19 residues. The germline V gene has CDR1 SNHLY and CDR2 FYNNEI. CDR3 amino acids: CASSETMAGRGRANYGYTF. Here the CDR3 DNA reads TGTGCCAGCAGTGAGACGATGGCGGGCAGGGGGCGAGCTAACTATGGCTACACCTTC.

Concerning this clone: This may arise from a read error, as a much more abundant clone is one base away. Other DNA sequences of this sample code for an identical CDR3. This chain joins TRBV4-2 and TRBJ1-2, with 7 bases matching TRBD1. The germline V gene has CDR1 LGHNA and CDR2 YNFKEQ. This CDR3 contains 16 residues. CDR3 sequence: CASSQDQGGTVYGYTF. DNA of the CDR3: TGTGCCAGTAGCCAAGATCAAGGGGGGACAGTCTATGGCTACACCTTC.

The gene calls are TRBV19 and TRBJ2-4; 8 nucleotides line up with TRBD1. Germline CDR1 is LNHDA and CDR2 is SQIVND (reference sequence). The CDR3 is 16 amino acids. The J segment lost 9 bases and the V segment lost 0 bases, leaving 10 bases of the junction unmatched. CDR3 residues: CASSIDGRGPLGIQYF. The CDR3 DNA is TGTGCCAGTAGTATAGACGGCAGGGGGCCGTTGGGCATTCAGTACTTC.